This TCR beta chain was identified in a study of OX40 agonist ivuxolimab in advanced cancers. Study details: Dose-escalation patients suffered from hepatocellular carcinoma, melanoma, renal cell or head and neck cancer. Study-wide points: On average, a greater number of expanded clones characterised CD8+ T cells relative to CD4+. At 0.1 to 3.0 mg/kg, CD4+ and CD8+ blood T cells expanded clonally by week 6.

With V trimmed by 5 bases and J by 5 bases, 10 bases remained unmatched. Germline CDR1 reads MNHEY; CDR2 reads SMNVEV (reference sequence). The CDR3 covers 15 residues. Produced via immunoSEQ multiplex PCR; TCRdb's table is partial and in-frame only. The repertoire holds roughly 92,000 clones, with roughly nine tenths as singletons. Comments on this clone: Antigen unknown.

The source of this sequence is an adult with an advanced solid tumor such as melanoma, head and neck, liver or kidney cancer. This specimen was CD4+ or CD8+ T cells sorted from blood, taken in a trial of the OX40 agonist ivuxolimab. The V gene is TRBV27, the J gene TRBJ2-7; 9 bases line up with TRBD2. Written as DNA, the CDR3 is TGTGCCAGCAGTAAGAGCGGGGGGCTCATCCACGAGCAGTACTTC. Translating gives CASSKSGGLIHEQYF.